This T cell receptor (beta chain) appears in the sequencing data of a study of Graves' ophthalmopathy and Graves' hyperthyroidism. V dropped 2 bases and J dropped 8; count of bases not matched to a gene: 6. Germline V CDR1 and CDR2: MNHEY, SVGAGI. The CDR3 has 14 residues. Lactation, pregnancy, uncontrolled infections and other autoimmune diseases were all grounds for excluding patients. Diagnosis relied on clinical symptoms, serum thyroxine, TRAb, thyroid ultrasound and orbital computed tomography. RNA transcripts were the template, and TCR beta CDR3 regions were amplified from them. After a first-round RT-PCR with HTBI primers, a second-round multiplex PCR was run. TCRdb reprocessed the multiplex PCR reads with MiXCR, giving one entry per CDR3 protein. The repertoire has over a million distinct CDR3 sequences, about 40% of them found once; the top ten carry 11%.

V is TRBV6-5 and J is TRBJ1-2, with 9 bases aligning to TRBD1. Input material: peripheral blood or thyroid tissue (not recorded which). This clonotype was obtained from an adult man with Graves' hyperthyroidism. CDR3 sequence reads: CASSYQGQGRGYTF. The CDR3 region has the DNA TGTGCCAGCAGTTACCAGGGACAGGGAAGGGGCTACACCTTC.